This TCR beta chain is drawn from a study of blood T cell repertoires in COVID-19. Across the whole study: Acute-phase and convalescent COVID-19 samples originated in the United States, Italy and Spain.

This clone was recorded only once. In the source study's methods: Amplifying reference gene primers gave estimates of nucleated cell counts. Sequencing used immunoSEQ multiplex PCR; TCRdb keeps in-frame clones, though not all of them. V and J calls and clone size are copied from that table; D and trimming were computed from the DNA. The sample lists fewer than 300,000 clones; 75% to 95% were seen once. Participants had their cohort set by participant-reported clinical history. Recovered status in Cohort 3 required two negative PCRs, clearance, or symptom resolution. The specimen was PBMCs or T cells enriched from blood (not recorded which). This TCR was sampled from a woman aged 25 to 39 who had recovered from COVID-19.

The CDR3 region has the DNA TGTGCCAGCAGAGAGACAAGAGTTAACAATGAGCAGTTCTTC. This sequence encodes CASRETRVNNEQFF. The chain combines TRBV6-5 with TRBJ2-1; D remains ambiguous. Between the trimmed V and J ends, which lost 6 bases and 5 bases, there was a span of 14 bases. Per germline, CDR1 MNHEY and CDR2 SVGAGI. CDR3 length: 14 amino acids.